This T cell receptor beta chain emerged from a study of CD8+CD57+ T cells in acquired aplastic anemia. Profiles of TCR beta VDJ and CDR3 were generated from a genomic DNA template. MiXCR, applied by TCRdb to the reads, yields one record per CDR3 protein. Of 170,000 or so distinct CDR3 sequences in the sample, 40% to 60% are singletons; the top ten hold under 35%. Patients selected for sequencing had displayed CD8+CD57+ cell expansion by flow cytometry. The V gene's germline CDR1 is DFQATT and CDR2 SNEGSKA (reference sequence). V lost 2 bases, J lost 6 bases, and 11 bases lay in between. This CDR3 is built from 12 residues.

The sample taken for sequencing was sorted CD4+, CD8+, or CD8+CD57+ T cells (not recorded which) from PBMCs. The V and J genes are TRBV20-1 and TRBJ2-7; possible D gene TRBD2, 5 bases. The receptor comes from a human donor with aplastic anemia. The CDR3 coding sequence is TGCAGTGCTAGACCCGGGGAAGTCGAGCAGTACTTC. Its translation: CSARPGEVEQYF.